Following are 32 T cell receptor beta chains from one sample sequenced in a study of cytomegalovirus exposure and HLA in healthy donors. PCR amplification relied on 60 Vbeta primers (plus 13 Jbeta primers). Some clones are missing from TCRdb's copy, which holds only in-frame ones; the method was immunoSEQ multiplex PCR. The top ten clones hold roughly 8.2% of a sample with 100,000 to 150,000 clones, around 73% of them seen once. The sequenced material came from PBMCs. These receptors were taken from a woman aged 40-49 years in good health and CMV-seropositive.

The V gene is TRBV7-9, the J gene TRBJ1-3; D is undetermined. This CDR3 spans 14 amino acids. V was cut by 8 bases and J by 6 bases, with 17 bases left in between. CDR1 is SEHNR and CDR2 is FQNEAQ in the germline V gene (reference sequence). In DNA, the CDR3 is TGTGCCAGCCGCGGGTCTACAGCGACAAACACCATATATTTT. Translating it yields CASRGSTATNTIYF.

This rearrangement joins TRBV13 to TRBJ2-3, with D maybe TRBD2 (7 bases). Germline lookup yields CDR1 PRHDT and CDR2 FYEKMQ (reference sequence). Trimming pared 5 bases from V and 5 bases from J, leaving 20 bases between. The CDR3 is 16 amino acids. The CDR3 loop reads CASSHLPGGAGDTQYF. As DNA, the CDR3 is TGTGCCAGCAGCCACTTACCTGGGGGGGCTGGAGATACGCAGTATTTT.

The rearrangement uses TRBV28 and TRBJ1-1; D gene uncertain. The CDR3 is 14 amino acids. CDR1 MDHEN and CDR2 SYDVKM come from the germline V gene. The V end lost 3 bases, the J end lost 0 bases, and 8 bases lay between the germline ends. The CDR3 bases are TGTGCCAGCAGTTTGGCCCAAGTGAACACTGAAGCTTTCTTT. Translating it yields CASSLAQVNTEAFF.

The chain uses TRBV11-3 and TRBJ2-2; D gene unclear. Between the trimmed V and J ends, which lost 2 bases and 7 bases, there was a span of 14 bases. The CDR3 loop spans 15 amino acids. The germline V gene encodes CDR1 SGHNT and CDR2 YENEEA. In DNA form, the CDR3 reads TGTGCCAGCAGCTTATCGGGTAGTCTGGGCGGGGAGCTGTTTTTT. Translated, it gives CASSLSGSLGGELFF.

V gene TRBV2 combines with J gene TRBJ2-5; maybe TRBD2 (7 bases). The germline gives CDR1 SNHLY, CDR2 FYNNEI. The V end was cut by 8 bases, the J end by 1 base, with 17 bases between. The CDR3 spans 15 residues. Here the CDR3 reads CASGGAGNSQETQYF. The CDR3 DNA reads TGTGCCAGCGGGGGGGCAGGGAATAGCCAAGAGACCCAGTACTTC.

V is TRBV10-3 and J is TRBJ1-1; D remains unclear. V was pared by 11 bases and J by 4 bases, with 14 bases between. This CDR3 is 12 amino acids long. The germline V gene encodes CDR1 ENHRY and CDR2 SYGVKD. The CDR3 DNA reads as TGTGCCTCATGCCCGGGAGGCACTGAAGCTTTCTTT. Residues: CASCPGGTEAFF.

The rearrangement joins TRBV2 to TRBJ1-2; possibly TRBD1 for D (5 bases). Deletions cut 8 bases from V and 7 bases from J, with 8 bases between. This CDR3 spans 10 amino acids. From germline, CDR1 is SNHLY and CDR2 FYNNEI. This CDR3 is CASWGLGYTF. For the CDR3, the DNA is TGTGCCAGCTGGGGACTTGGCTACACCTTC.

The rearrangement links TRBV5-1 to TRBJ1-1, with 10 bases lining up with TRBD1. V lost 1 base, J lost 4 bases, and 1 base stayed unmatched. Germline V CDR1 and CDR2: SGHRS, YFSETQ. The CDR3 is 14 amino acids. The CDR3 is CASSLRTGGTEAFF. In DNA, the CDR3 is TGCGCCAGCAGCTTGAGGACAGGGGGCACTGAAGCTTTCTTT.

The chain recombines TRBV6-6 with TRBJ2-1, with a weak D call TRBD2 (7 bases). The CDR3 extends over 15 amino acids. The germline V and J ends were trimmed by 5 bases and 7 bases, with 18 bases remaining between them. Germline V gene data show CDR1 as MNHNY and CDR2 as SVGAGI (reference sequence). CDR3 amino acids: CASSLGGGGGNEQFF. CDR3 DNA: TGTGCCAGCAGTCTAGGCGGAGGGGGGGGTAATGAGCAGTTCTTC.

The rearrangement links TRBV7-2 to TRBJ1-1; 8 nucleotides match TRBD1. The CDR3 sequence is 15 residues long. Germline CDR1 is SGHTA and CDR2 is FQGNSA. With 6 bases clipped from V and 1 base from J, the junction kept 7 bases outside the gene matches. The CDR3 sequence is CASSRGGTGNTEAFF. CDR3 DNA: TGTGCCAGCAGTCGAGGGGGGACAGGGAACACTGAAGCTTTCTTT.

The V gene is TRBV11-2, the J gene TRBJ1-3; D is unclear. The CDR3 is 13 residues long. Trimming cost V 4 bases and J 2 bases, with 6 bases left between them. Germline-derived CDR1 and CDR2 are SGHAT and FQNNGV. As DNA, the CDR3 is TGTGCCAGCAGCTCAAGCCCTGGAAACACCATATATTTT. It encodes CASSSSPGNTIYF.

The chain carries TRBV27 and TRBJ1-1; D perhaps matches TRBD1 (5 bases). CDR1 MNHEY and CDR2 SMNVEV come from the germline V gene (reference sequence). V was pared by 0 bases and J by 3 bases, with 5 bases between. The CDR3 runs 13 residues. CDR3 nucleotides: TGTGCCAGCAGTTTATCACAGGACACTGAAGCTTTCTTT. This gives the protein CASSLSQDTEAFF.

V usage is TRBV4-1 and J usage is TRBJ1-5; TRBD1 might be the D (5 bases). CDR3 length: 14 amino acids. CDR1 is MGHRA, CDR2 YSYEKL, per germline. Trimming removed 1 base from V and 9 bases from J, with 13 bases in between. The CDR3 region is CASSQGGDLLPQHF. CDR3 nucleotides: TGCGCCAGCAGCCAAGGGGGGGACTTGTTGCCCCAGCATTTT.

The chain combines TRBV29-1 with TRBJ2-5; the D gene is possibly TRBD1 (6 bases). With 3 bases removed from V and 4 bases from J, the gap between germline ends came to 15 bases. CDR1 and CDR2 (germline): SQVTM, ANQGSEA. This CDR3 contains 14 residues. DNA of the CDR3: TGCAGCGTTGAGGTGTGGGGGCGCATAGAGACCCAGTACTTC. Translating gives CSVEVWGRIETQYF.

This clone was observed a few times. CDR3 DNA sequence: TGTGCCAGCGGACGGGGCTCCGGGACTAGCGTCACCACCGGGGAGCTGTTTTTT. Protein: CASGRGSGTSVTTGELFF. The chain has TRBV25-1 and TRBJ2-2, with 10 nucleotides matching TRBD2. This CDR3 contains 18 residues. Germline CDR1 reads MGHDK; CDR2 reads SYGVNS. The trim removed 8 bases at V and 4 bases at J, leaving 16 bases unmatched.

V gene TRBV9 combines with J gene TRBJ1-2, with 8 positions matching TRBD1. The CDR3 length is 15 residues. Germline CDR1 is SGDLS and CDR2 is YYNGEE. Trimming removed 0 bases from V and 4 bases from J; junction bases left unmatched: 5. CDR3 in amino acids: CASSVGEQGGYGYTF. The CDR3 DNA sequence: TGTGCCAGCAGCGTAGGTGAACAGGGGGGCTATGGCTACACCTTC.

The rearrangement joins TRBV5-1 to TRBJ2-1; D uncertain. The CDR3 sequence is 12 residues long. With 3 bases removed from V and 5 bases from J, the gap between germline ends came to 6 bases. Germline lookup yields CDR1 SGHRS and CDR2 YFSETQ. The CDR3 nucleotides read TGCGCCAGCAGCTACGAGAACAATGAGCAGTTCTTC. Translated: CASSYENNEQFF.

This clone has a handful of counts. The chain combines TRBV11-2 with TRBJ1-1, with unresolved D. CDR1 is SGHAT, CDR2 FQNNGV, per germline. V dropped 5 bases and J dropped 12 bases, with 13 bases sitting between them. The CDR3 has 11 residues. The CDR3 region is CASSLGSGTFF. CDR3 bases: TGTGCCAGCAGCCTGGGTAGCGGAACTTTCTTT.

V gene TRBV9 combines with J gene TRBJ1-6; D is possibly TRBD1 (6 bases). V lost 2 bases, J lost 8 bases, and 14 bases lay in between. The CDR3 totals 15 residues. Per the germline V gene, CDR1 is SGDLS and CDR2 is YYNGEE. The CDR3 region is CASSVQGQEYSPLHF. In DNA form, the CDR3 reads TGTGCCAGCAGCGTCCAGGGGCAGGAATATTCACCCCTCCACTTT. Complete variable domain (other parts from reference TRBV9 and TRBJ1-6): DSGVTQTPKHLITATGQRVTLRCSPRSGDLSVYWYQQSLDQGLQFLIQYYNGEERAKGNILERFSAQQFPDLHSELNLSSLELGDSALYFCASSVQGQEYSPLHFGNGTRLTVT.

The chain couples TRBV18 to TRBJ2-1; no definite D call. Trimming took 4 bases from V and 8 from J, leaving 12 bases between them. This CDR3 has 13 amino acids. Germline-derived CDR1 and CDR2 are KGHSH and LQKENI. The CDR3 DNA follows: TGTGCCAGCTCACTAGCTCCGGCGGATGAGCAGTTCTTC. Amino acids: CASSLAPADEQFF.

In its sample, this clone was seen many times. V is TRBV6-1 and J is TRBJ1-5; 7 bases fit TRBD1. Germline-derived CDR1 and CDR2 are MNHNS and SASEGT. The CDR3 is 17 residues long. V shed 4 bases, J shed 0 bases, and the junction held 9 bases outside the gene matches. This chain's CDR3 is CASSGTGGGYSNQPQHF. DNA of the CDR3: TGTGCCAGCAGTGGGACAGGCGGGGGGTATAGCAATCAGCCCCAGCATTTT.

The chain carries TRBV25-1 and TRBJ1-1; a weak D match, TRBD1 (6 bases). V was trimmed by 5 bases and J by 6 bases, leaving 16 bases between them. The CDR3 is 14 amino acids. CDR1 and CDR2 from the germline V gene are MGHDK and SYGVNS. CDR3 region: CASSLQGNLAEAFF. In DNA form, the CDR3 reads TGTGCCAGCAGTCTACAGGGAAATCTCGCTGAAGCTTTCTTT.

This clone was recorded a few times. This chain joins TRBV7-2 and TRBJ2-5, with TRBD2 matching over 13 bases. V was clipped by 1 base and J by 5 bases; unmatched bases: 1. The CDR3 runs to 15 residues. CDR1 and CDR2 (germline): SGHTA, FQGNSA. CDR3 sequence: CASSLGTSGGETQYF. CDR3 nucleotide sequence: TGTGCCAGCAGCTTAGGGACTAGCGGGGGTGAGACCCAGTACTTC.

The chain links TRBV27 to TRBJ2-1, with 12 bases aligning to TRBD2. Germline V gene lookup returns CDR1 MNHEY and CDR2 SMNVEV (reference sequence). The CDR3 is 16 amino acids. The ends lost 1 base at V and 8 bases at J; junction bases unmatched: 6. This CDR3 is CASSLWASGGAYEQFF. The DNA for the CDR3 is TGTGCCAGCAGTTTATGGGCTAGCGGGGGGGCTTATGAGCAGTTCTTC.

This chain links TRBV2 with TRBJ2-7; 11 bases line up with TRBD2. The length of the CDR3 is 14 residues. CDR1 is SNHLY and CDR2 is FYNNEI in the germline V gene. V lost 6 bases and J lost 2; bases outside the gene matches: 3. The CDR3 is CASRTSGVTYEQYF. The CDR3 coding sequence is TGTGCCAGCAGGACTAGCGGGGTTACCTACGAGCAGTACTTC. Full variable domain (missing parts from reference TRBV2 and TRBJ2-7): EPEVTQTPSHQVTQMGQEVILRCVPISNHLYFYWYRQILGQKVEFLVSFYNNEISEKSEIFDDQFSVERPDGSNFTLKIRSTKLEDSAMYFCASRTSGVTYEQYFGPGTRLTVT.

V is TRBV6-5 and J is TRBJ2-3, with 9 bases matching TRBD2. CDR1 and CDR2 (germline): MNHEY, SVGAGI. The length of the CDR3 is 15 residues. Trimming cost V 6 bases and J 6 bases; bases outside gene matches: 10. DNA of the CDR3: TGTGCCAGCAGCCGCGGGGGGGCGGGAGGTGATACGCAGTATTTT. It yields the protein CASSRGGAGGDTQYF.

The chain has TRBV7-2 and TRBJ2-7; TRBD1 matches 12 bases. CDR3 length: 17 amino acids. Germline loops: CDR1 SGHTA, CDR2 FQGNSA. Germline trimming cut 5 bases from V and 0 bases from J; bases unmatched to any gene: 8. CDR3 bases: TGTGCCAGCAGCCCCGCCGGGACAGGGGGCGGCTCCTACGAGCAGTACTTC. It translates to CASSPAGTGGGSYEQYF.

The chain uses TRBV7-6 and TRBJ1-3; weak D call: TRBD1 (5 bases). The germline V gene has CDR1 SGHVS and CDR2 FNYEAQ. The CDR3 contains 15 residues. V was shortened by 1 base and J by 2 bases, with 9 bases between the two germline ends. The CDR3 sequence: CASSLEGRTGNTIYF. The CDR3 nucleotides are TGTGCCAGCAGCTTAGAGGGGCGGACTGGAAACACCATATATTTT.

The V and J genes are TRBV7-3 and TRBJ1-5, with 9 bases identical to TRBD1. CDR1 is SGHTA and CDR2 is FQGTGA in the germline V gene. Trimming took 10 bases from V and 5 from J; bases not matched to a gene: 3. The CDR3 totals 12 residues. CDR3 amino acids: CATRTGDQPQHF. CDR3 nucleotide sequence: TGTGCCACCAGGACAGGGGATCAGCCCCAGCATTTT.

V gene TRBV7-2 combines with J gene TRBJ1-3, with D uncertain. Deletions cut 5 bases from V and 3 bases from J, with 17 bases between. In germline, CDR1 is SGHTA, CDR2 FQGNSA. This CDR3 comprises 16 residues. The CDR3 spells CASSPYHTPGGNTIYF. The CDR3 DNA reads TGTGCCAGCAGCCCGTACCACACCCCAGGTGGAAACACCATATATTTT. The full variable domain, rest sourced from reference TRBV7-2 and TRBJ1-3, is GAGVSQSPSNKVTEKGKDVELRCDPISGHTALYWYRQSLGQGLEFLIYFQGNSAPDKSGLPSDRFSAERTGGSVSTLTIQRTQQEDSAVYLCASSPYHTPGGNTIYFGEGSWLTVV.

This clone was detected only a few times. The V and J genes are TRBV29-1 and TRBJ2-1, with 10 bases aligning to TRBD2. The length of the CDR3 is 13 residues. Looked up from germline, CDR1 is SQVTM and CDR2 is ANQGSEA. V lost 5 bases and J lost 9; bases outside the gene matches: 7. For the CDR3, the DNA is TGCAGCGTTAGCGGGGGGGCAGGGGTTGAGCAGTTCTTC. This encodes CSVSGGAGVEQFF.

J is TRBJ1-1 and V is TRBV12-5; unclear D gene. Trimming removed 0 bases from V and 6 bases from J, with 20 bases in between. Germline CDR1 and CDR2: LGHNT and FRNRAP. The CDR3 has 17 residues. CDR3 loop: CASGLVRLLEGVAEAFF. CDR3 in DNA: TGTGCTAGTGGTTTGGTAAGGTTACTTGAGGGTGTAGCTGAAGCTTTCTTT.